Shown below are 12 T cell receptor beta chains from a single sample sequenced in a study of T cell repertoires in cytomegalovirus infection. MiXCR, applied by TCRdb to the reads, yields one record per CDR3 protein. The sample lists roughly 180,000 distinct CDR3 sequences; about 20% were seen once. No cognate antigen is known for these TCRs. The input for sequencing was CD8+ T cells from cultured PBMCs, taken from culture after CMV antigen stimulation. Receptors originate from a human donor in good health (CMV status not recorded). Some clones in this sample may be carry-over from other donors' samples.

The chain links TRBV6-2 or TRBV6-3 to TRBJ2-1; the D gene is possibly TRBD2 (5 bases). The germline gives CDR1 MNHEY, CDR2 SVGEGT. Between the trimmed V and J ends, which lost 2 bases and 3 bases, there was a span of 17 bases. This CDR3 spans 17 amino acids. The CDR3 DNA is TGTGCCAGCAGTTACGAAGGGCGGGTAATTGTCTACAATGAGCAGTTCTTC. Translating it yields CASSYEGRVIVYNEQFF.

CDR3 DNA: TGTGCCAGCAGCCTCGAGACACAGAACACTGAAGCTTTCTTT. This sequence encodes CASSLETQNTEAFF. The chain couples TRBV7-9 to TRBJ1-1, with D uncertain. V lost 5 bases and J 1 base, leaving 11 bases between the germline ends. The CDR3 consists of 14 residues. Germline lookup yields CDR1 SEHNR and CDR2 FQNEAQ (reference sequence).

The rearrangement uses TRBV7-2 and TRBJ1-2; TRBD1 might be the D (5 bases). The germline CDR1 and CDR2 sequences are SGHTA and FQGNSA. This CDR3 comprises 13 residues. V gave up 3 bases and J gave up 3 bases, with 8 bases separating them. The CDR3: CASSFGTDYGYTF. For the CDR3, the DNA is TGTGCCAGCAGCTTTGGGACCGACTATGGCTACACCTTC. The full variable domain, rest sourced from reference TRBV7-2 and TRBJ1-2, is GAGVSQSPSNKVTEKGKDVELRCDPISGHTALYWYRQSLGQGLEFLIYFQGNSAPDKSGLPSDRFSAERTGGSVSTLTIQRTQQEDSAVYLCASSFGTDYGYTFGSGTRLTVV.

This clonotype is a singleton in its sample. The chain couples TRBV7-8 to TRBJ2-4, with TRBD1 matching over 10 bases. Germline-derived CDR1 and CDR2 are SGHVS and FQNEAQ. The CDR3 is 14 amino acids. With 1 base clipped from V and 10 bases from J, the junction kept 4 bases outside the gene matches. DNA for the CDR3: TGTGCCAGCAGCTTAGGGACAGGGGGAAGAATTCAGTACTTC. This gives the protein CASSLGTGGRIQYF.

The chain employs TRBV7-8 and TRBJ1-1; possibly TRBD1 for D (6 bases). Germline loops: CDR1 SGHVS, CDR2 FQNEAQ. The CDR3 has 17 residues. V lost 3 bases and J 0 bases, leaving 17 bases between the germline ends. CDR3 DNA: TGTGCCAGCAGCTTTTCGGGGGCAGCTAAGGTGAACACTGAAGCTTTCTTT. Translating gives CASSFSGAAKVNTEAFF.

This clonotype was seen only a few times. The chain uses TRBV4-1 and TRBJ2-5, with D possibly being TRBD1 (6 bases). The CDR3 has 16 amino acids. Per germline, CDR1 MGHRA and CDR2 YSYEKL. The V end lost 2 bases, the J end lost 3 bases, and 16 bases lay between the germline ends. The CDR3 region is CASSQLAGVLEETQYF. The CDR3 bases are TGCGCCAGCAGCCAACTGGCAGGGGTGCTGGAAGAGACCCAGTACTTC.

This clonotype was picked up a small number of times. The rearrangement links TRBV27 to TRBJ2-3, with D unclear. V was shortened by 0 bases and J by 1 base, with 11 bases between the two germline ends. There are 16 residues in the CDR3. Per the germline V gene, CDR1 is MNHEY and CDR2 is SMNVEV (reference sequence). CDR3 region: CASSLSRAGRTDTQYF. CDR3 sequence (DNA): TGTGCCAGCAGTTTATCCCGAGCAGGCCGCACAGATACGCAGTATTTT.

This clonotype was counted only a few times. The chain employs TRBV5-6 and TRBJ2-7, with D perhaps given as TRBD1 or TRBD2 (6 bases each). The ends were cut back, 3 bases at V and 5 bases at J, with 12 bases in the middle. From germline, CDR1 is SGHDT and CDR2 YYEEEE. The CDR3 is 13 residues long. For the CDR3, the DNA is TGTGCCAGCAGCTGGGGGGCTGTCGACGAGCAGTACTTC. Encoded protein: CASSWGAVDEQYF.

This clonotype was seen more than once but under ten times. The CDR3 reads CASSLPSGVSYNEQFF. The CDR3 DNA is TGTGCCAGCAGCTTACCCAGCGGGGTGTCCTACAATGAGCAGTTCTTC. The chain couples TRBV7-9 to TRBJ2-1; 7 nucleotides match TRBD2. In germline, CDR1 is SEHNR, CDR2 FQNEAQ (reference sequence). The CDR3 is made up of 16 amino acids. Losses at the gene ends were 2 bases for V and 1 base for J; bases not matched to a gene: 5.

The chain has TRBV7-9 and TRBJ2-5; no definite D call. Germline assignment: CDR1 SEHNR and CDR2 FQNEAQ (reference sequence). The CDR3 is 11 amino acids. The V end was cut by 5 bases, the J end by 3 bases, with 4 bases between. Written as DNA, the CDR3 is TGTGCCAGCAGCCGAAAAGAGACCCAGTACTTC. It specifies CASSRKETQYF.

Ten or more counts support this clonotype. The chain employs TRBV28 and TRBJ2-1, with D unresolved. The germline V and J ends were trimmed by 2 bases and 3 bases, with 8 bases remaining between them. CDR3 size: 14 residues. Germline values: CDR1 MDHEN, CDR2 SYDVKM. The CDR3 DNA sequence: TGTGCCAGCAGTTTAGCGCAAGGCTACAATGAGCAGTTCTTC. Translating it yields CASSLAQGYNEQFF.

The rearrangement joins TRBV28 to TRBJ1-2; 8 bases are shared with TRBD1. The CDR3 is 16 amino acids. CDR1 is MDHEN and CDR2 is SYDVKM in the germline V gene. The junction had 10 bases not matched to a gene; V was cut back by 5 bases and J by 2 bases. The CDR3 spells CASSPQDRALNYGYTF. The CDR3 nucleotides read TGTGCCAGCAGTCCTCAGGACAGGGCGCTCAACTATGGCTACACCTTC.